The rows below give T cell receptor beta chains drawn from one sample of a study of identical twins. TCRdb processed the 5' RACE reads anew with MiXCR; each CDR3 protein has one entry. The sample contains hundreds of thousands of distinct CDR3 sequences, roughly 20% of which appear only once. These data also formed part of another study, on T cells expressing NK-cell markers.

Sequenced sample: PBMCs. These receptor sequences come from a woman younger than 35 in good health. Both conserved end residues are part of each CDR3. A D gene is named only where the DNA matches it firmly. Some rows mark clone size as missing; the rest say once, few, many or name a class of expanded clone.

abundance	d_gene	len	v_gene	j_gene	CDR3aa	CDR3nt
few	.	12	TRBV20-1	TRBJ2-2	CSARKDTGELFF	TGCAGTGCTAGAAAGGACACCGGGGAGCTGTTTTTT
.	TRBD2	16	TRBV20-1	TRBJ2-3	CSARRGIAGGADTQYF	TGCAGTGCTCGGAGAGGAATAGCGGGAGGCGCAGATACGCAGTATTTT
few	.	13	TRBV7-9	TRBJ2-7	CASSSTGSNEQYF	TGTGCCAGCAGCTCAACAGGGTCTAACGAGCAGTACTTC
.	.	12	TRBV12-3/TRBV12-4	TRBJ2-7	CASRWERDEQYF	TGTGCCAGCAGGTGGGAGAGGGACGAGCAGTACTTC
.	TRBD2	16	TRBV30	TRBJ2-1	CAWNPGGRGSYNEQFF	TGTGCCTGGAACCCTGGCGGGAGAGGCTCCTACAATGAGCAGTTCTTC
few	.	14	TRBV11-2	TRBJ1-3	CASSPSGTGNTIYF	TGTGCCAGCAGCCCCTCAGGGACTGGAAACACCATATATTTT
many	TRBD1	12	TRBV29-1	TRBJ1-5	CSVGGQGKPQHF	TGCAGCGTGGGGGGACAGGGGAAGCCCCAGCATTTT
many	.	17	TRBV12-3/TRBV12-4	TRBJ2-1	CASSPPRTSPMGNEQFF	TGTGCCAGCAGTCCCCCCCGGACTTCCCCTATGGGAAATGAGCAGTTCTTC
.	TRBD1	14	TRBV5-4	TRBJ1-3	CASSWGTAGNTIYF	TGTGCCAGCAGCTGGGGGACAGCTGGAAACACCATATATTTT
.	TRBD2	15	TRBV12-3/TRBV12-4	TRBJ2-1	CASSFGAGEVNEQFF	TGTGCCAGCAGTTTCGGTGCGGGGGAGGTTAATGAGCAGTTCTTC
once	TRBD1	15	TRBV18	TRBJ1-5	CASSPTGTGVGPQHF	TGTGCCAGCTCACCAACCGGGACAGGGGTAGGACCCCAGCATTTT
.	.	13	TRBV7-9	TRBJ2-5	CASIRGNQETQYF	TGTGCCAGCATCCGTGGGAACCAAGAGACCCAGTACTTC
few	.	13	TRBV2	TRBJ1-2	CASASGPDYGYTF	TGTGCCAGCGCGAGCGGACCGGACTATGGCTACACCTTC
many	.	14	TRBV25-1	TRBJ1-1	CASSPVGRNTEAFF	TGTGCCAGCAGTCCCGTGGGGCGCAACACTGAAGCTTTCTTT
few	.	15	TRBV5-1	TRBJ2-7	CASSITSSSSYEQYF	TGCGCCAGCAGCATCACTAGCTCCAGCTCCTACGAGCAGTACTTC
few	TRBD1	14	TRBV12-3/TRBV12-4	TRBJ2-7	CASSLRQGSHEQYF	TGTGCCAGCAGTCTCCGACAGGGGAGCCACGAGCAGTACTTC
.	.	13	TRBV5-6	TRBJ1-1	CASSPSPTGPAFF	TGTGCCAGCAGCCCCTCTCCCACGGGGCCAGCTTTCTTT
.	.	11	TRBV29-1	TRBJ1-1	CSVVSQYEAFF	TGCAGCGTTGTTTCTCAGTATGAAGCTTTCTTT
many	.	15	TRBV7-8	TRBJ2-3	CASSLTGVWGDTQYF	TGTGCCAGCAGCTTAACGGGAGTGTGGGGAGATACGCAGTATTTT
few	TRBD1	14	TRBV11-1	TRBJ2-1	CASSAGQGVSEQFF	TGTGCCAGCAGCGCGGGACAGGGGGTGTCGGAGCAGTTCTTC
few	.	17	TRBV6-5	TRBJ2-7	CASSTQSGVGMTYEQYF	TGTGCCAGCAGTACTCAGTCTGGGGTAGGGATGACCTACGAGCAGTACTTC
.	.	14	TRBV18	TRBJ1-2	CASSPRGLNYGYTF	TGTGCCAGCTCACCTCGGGGGTTAAACTATGGCTACACCTTC
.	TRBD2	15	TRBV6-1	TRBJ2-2	CASSRLAGELGELFF	TGTGCCAGCAGCCGACTAGCGGGGGAGTTGGGGGAGCTGTTTTTT
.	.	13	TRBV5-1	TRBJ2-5	CASSPGPSQTQYF	TGCGCCAGCAGCCCGGGACCCAGCCAGACCCAGTACTTC
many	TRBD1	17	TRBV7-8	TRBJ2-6	CASSPRDRVSGANVLTF	TGTGCCAGCTCACCCCGGGACAGGGTCTCTGGGGCCAACGTCCTGACTTTC
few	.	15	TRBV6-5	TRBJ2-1	CASSYTTRGLNEQFF	TGTGCCAGCAGTTACACAACCCGGGGCCTCAATGAGCAGTTCTTC
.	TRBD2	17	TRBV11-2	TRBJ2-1	CASSSGLAGGTYNEQFF	TGTGCCAGCAGCTCGGGACTAGCGGGGGGAACCTACAATGAGCAGTTCTTC
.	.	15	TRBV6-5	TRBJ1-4	CASSYRKAYNEKLFF	TGTGCCAGCAGTTACCGCAAAGCGTACAATGAAAAACTGTTTTTT
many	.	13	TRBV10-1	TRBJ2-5	CASSESGRETQYF	TGCGCCAGCAGTGAATCGGGAAGAGAGACCCAGTACTTC
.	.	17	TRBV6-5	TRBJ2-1	CASSYDPGPRSYNEQFF	TGTGCCAGCAGTTATGACCCGGGACCTCGTTCCTACAATGAGCAGTTCTTC
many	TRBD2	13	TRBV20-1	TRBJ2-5	CSCTGTITETQYF	TGCAGTTGTACCGGGACTATCACAGAGACCCAGTACTTC
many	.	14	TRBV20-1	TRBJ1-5	CSARQGPSSQPQHF	TGCAGTGCTAGGCAGGGTCCGTCCAGTCAGCCCCAGCATTTT
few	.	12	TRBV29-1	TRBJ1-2	CSVPGGGSGYTF	TGCAGCGTTCCCGGGGGGGGATCTGGCTACACCTTC
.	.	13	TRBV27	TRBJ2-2	CASTAGVTGELFF	TGTGCCAGCACGGCAGGGGTGACCGGGGAGCTGTTTTTT
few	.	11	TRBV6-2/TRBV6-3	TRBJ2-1	CATTKRGEQFF	TGTGCCACCACAAAGAGAGGTGAGCAGTTCTTC
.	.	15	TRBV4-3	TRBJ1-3	CASSQGWGKGNTIYF	TGCGCCAGCAGCCAAGGGTGGGGAAAAGGAAACACCATATATTTT
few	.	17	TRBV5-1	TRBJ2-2	CASSLSRLLSNTGELFF	TGCGCCAGCAGCCTTTCACGACTACTCTCGAACACCGGGGAGCTGTTTTTT
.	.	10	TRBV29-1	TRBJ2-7	CSVYLREQYF	TGCAGCGTTTACCTTAGGGAGCAGTACTTC
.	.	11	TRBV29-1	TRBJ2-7	CSVGAWSEQYF	TGCAGCGTTGGGGCTTGGAGCGAGCAGTACTTC
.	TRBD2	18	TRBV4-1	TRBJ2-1	CASSPLVRAGPRGDEQFF	TGCGCCAGCAGCCCCCTGGTTAGAGCGGGGCCACGAGGAGATGAGCAGTTCTTC
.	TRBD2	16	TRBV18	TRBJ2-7	CASSPAGLAPSYEQYF	TGTGCCAGCTCACCGGCCGGACTAGCGCCCTCCTACGAGCAGTACTTC
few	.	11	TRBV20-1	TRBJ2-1	CSARDRNEQFF	TGCAGTGCTAGAGATCGGAATGAGCAGTTCTTC
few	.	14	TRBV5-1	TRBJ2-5	CASSPTRRGETQYF	TGCGCCAGCAGTCCCACCCGGAGGGGGGAGACCCAGTACTTC
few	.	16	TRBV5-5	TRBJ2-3	CASSRTGTASTDTQYF	TGTGCCAGCAGCCGGACTGGGACCGCAAGCACAGATACGCAGTATTTT
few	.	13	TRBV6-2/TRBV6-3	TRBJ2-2	CASRAILRGELFF	TGTGCCAGCAGGGCCATCTTAAGGGGGGAGCTGTTTTTT
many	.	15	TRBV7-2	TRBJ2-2	CASSSRGTNTGELFF	TGTGCCAGCAGCTCCAGGGGTACGAACACCGGGGAGCTGTTTTTT
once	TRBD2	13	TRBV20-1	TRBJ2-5	CSATGLARETQYF	TGCAGTGCGACCGGACTAGCGAGAGAGACCCAGTACTTC
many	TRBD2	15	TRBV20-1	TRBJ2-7	CSARSGSGHGYEQYF	TGCAGTGCTAGGAGCGGGAGTGGACATGGTTACGAGCAGTACTTC
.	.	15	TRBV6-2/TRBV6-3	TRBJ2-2	CASSYVSSNTGELFF	TGTGCCAGCAGTTATGTGAGTTCGAACACCGGGGAGCTGTTTTTT
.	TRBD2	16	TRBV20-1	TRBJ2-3	CSARVASGGDTDTQYF	TGCAGTGCTAGAGTAGCTAGCGGGGGGGACACAGATACGCAGTATTTT
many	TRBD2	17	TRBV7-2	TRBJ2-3	CASSSAVSSGGVDTQYF	TGTGCCAGCAGCTCCGCCGTCAGTAGCGGGGGGGTTGACACGCAGTATTTT
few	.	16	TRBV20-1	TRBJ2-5	CSARDPLRQSQETQYF	TGCAGTGCTAGAGACCCATTGAGGCAGTCGCAAGAGACCCAGTACTTC
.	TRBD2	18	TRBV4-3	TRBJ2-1	CASSQDAVGLAGYDEQFF	TGCGCCAGCAGCCAAGATGCTGTAGGACTAGCGGGATACGATGAGCAGTTCTTC
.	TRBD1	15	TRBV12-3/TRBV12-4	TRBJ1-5	CASSFAGQGGQPQHF	TGTGCCAGCAGTTTCGCCGGACAGGGAGGTCAGCCCCAGCATTTT